This T cell receptor (beta chain) was recorded in a study of T cells after yellow fever vaccination. Findings of the study overall: Any FACS-sorted repertoire could hold abundant clonotypes that contaminate it from the bulk population. Post-booster repertoires contained most primary-vaccination clones again (almost 97% CD4, about 88% CD8).

The CDR3 contains 16 residues. A universal primer site and UMIs were added as TCR cDNA was made by 5'RACE template switching. One entry per CDR3 protein results from TCRdb running MiXCR on the 5' RACE reads. Here the sample spans 250,000 to 350,000 distinct CDR3 sequences, approximately 8% being singletons. On this clonotype itself: As yet, its antigen is unknown. One junction end does not reproduce the germline sequence, and a read error may be involved.

Sequenced material: CD4+ T cells sorted from PBMCs, taken 5 days after the yellow fever booster vaccination. The TCR sequence derives from a man between 18 and 35 years old who received the YFV17D yellow fever vaccine. The chain is built from TRBV12-3 or TRBV12-4 and TRBJ1-6; perhaps TRBD1 as D (6 bases). CDR3 sequence: CASSLAGGANNSPLHF. DNA for the CDR3: TGTGCCAGCAGCTTAGCTGGGGGGGCGAACAATTCACCCCTCCACTTT.